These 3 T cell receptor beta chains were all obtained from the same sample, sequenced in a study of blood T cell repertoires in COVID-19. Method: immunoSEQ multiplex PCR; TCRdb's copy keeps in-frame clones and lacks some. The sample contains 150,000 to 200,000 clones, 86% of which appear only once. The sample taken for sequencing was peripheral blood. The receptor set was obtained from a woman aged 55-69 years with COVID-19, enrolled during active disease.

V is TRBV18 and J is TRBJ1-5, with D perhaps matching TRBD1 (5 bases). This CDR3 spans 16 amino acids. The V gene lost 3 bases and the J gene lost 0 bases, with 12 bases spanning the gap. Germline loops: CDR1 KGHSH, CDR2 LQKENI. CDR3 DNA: TGTGCCAGCTCACCGTACAGGCAGGATAGCAATCAGCCCCAGCATTTT. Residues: CASSPYRQDSNQPQHF.

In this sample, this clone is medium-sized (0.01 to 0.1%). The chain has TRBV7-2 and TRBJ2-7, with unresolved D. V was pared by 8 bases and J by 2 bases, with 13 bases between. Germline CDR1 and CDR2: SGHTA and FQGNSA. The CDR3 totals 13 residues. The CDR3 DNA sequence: TGTGCCAGCGGAGACCGAGCAGCCTACGAGCAGTACTTC. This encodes CASGDRAAYEQYF.

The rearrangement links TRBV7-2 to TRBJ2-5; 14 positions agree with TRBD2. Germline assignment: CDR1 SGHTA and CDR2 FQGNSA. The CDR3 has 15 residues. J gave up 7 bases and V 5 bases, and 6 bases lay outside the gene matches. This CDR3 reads CASSMGLAGATTQYF. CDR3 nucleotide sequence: TGTGCCAGCAGCATGGGACTAGCGGGAGCTACGACCCAGTACTTC.